This T cell receptor beta chain was retrieved from a study of Graves' ophthalmopathy and Graves' hyperthyroidism. Study results and limitations: Cross-validated, the 13-signature model showed 87.88%/81.08% sensitivity/specificity, and 80%/75% in the test set. Appearing in blood as well were most expanded thyroid clonotypes above 0.001 frequency.

From RNA, the CDR3 regions of TCR beta chains were amplified and sequenced. First-round RT-PCR used HTBI primers; second-round multiplex PCR followed. TCRdb re-derived calls from the multiplex PCR reads in MiXCR, one entry per CDR3 protein. Here the sample spans about 480,000 distinct CDR3 sequences, approximately 14% being singletons. Trimming stripped 5 bases from V and 0 bases from J, with 19 bases between. The germline gives CDR1 SGHAT, CDR2 FQNNGV. CDR3 length: 18 residues. Patients with other autoimmune diseases, uncontrolled infections, pregnancy or lactation were excluded. This clonotype came up many times. The antigen remains undetermined.

The clonotype comes from a woman aged 25-40 years with Graves' ophthalmopathy. V and J are TRBV11-2 and TRBJ2-2; either TRBD1 or TRBD2 may supply D (5 bases each). The sequencing sample was made of blood. The CDR3 DNA sequence: TGTGCCAGCAGCCTCCGACCTGGGGGAGTTACGAACACCGGGGAGCTGTTTTTT. Translating it yields CASSLRPGGVTNTGELFF.